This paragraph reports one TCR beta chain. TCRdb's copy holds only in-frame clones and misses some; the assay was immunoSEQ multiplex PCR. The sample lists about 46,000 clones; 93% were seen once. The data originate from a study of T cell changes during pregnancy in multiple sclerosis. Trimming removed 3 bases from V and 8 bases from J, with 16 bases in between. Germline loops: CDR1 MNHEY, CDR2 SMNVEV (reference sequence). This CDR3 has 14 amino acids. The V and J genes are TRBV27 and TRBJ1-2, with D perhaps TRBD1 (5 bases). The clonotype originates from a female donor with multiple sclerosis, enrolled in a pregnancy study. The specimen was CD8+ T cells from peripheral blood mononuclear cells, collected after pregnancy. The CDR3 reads CASSFIEDISGYTF. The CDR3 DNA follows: TGTGCCAGCAGTTTTATTGAGGACATATCGGGCTACACCTTC.